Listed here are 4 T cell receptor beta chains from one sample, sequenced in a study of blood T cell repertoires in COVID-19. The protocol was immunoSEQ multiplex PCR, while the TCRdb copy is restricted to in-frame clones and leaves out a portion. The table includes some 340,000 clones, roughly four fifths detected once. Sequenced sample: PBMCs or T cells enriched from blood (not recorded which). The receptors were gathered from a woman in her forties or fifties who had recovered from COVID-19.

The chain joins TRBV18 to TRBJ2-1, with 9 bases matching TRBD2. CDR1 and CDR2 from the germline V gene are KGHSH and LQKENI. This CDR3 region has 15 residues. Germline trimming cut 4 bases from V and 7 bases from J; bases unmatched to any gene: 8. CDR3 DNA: TGTGCCAGCTCACAGCTAGCGGGGCTGGAGAATGAGCAGTTCTTC. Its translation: CASSQLAGLENEQFF.

DNA of the CDR3: TGTGCCAGCAGTAGGGGACTAATTGCCAACTATGGCTACACCTTC. This sequence encodes CASSRGLIANYGYTF. V usage is TRBV6-5 and J usage is TRBJ1-2; a weak D match, TRBD1 (5 bases). V lost 5 bases and J lost 2, with 15 bases in between. CDR1 is MNHEY, CDR2 SVGAGI, per germline. The CDR3 is 15 amino acids.

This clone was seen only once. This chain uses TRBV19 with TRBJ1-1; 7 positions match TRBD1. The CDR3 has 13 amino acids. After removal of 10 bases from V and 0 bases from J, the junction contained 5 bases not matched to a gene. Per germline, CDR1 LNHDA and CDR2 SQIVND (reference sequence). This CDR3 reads CATQGPMNTEAFF. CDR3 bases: TGTGCCACACAGGGGCCGATGAACACTGAAGCTTTCTTT.

Here the CDR3 DNA reads TGTGCCAGCAGCTTAGCAGGGGGACAGGGCTATGGCTACACCTTC. Residues: CASSLAGGQGYGYTF. The chain is built from TRBV7-2 and TRBJ1-2; 9 bases agree with TRBD1. There are 15 residues in the CDR3. The junction had 3 bases not matched to a gene; V was cut back by 0 bases and J by 4 bases. Germline V lookup: CDR1 SGHTA, CDR2 FQGNSA.